This T cell receptor (beta chain) was captured by sequencing in a study of response to subunit inactivated influenza vaccine (dated by TCRdb to between 2018 and 2020). Looking at the study overall: To follow how T cells responded to a trivalent subunit inactivated influenza vaccine, the researchers relied on deep quantitative profiling of the T cell receptor repertoire. The study at large found these results: The authors proposed that each seasonal influenza vaccination may bring in only a limited number of new T cells.

Based on the germline V gene (reference sequence), the CDR1 and CDR2 sequences are DFQATT and SNEGSKA. The junction carries 15 bases between V and J, which are trimmed by 3 bases and 0 bases respectively. The CDR3 starts with the cysteine, ends with the phenylalanine, and has 16 residues. Just the 48-base CDR3 DNA is kept, in frame starting at base 1. Library preparation employed RT-PCR. The instrument given in TCRdb is Illumina HiSeq 2500. The raw public data were reprocessed by TCRdb itself: fastp quality trimming at Q25, MiXCR clonotype calling, in-frame beta chains only. Every distinct CDR3 protein forms one entry, paired with its most common genes and DNA. The sample includes 450,000 to 600,000 distinct CDR3 sequences, with more than 7% observed a single time. The ten largest clonotypes hold about an eighth of the sample. This clonotype was counted at least ten times. Its antigen is not yet known. No base qualities exist here, and no much larger clone lies one base off it.

The input for sequencing was PBMCs from blood, taken about 23 months after vaccination. The chain was built from TRBV20-1 and TRBJ2-1; perhaps TRBD1 is the D gene, with 6 bases matching. This TCR came from a man aged 50-75 years who received an inactivated influenza vaccine. Donor details come from another sample of the same person, matched by shared clones. The nucleotides are TGCAGTGCTAGGATGGTAGGGGGAGACTCCTACAATGAGCAGTTCTTC. This yields the protein CSARMVGGDSYNEQFF.